The sequence of this TCR beta chain was determined in a study of cytomegalovirus exposure and HLA in healthy donors. General study findings and limits: The authors judged a highly shared variant cluster likely a sequencing artifact. It was shown in a later analysis that HLA-associated TCR beta chains were more clonally expanded than other, equally common chains. TCR beta V- and J-gene trimming, according to a later analysis, was linked to a missense DCLRE1C variant.

The CDR3 length is 18 residues. V was cut by 6 bases and J by 2 bases, with 25 bases left in between. Per germline, CDR1 ENHRY and CDR2 SYGVKD. On this clone itself: Its specificity is unknown.

The PCR ran on 60 Vbeta and 13 Jbeta primers. Per the original data handling: Some 12 million shared chains were among the approximately 80 million unique TCR beta chains that a later analysis counted. The assay was immunoSEQ multiplex PCR, and TCRdb's table has in-frame clones only and misses some. V, J and clone size are those of that table, while D and trimming were read from the DNA. The repertoire holds roughly 150,000 clones, over 60% seen once, with approximately 13% in the top ten. The sequenced sample was PBMCs. The sequence derives from a man aged 35 to 55 in good health and CMV-seropositive. V and J are TRBV10-3 and TRBJ1-1; D perhaps matches TRBD1 (6 bases). CDR3 sequence: CAIRDSLTGRGTNTEAFF. In DNA form, the CDR3 reads TGTGCCATCAGGGACTCCTTAACAGGGAGGGGCACCAACACTGAAGCTTTCTTT.